This paragraph reports one T cell receptor (beta chain). This receptor's antigen is unknown. Per-nucleotide qualities are absent, and no much larger clonotype sits a single base away. CDR1 and CDR2 were assigned from the germline V gene as SGHAT and FQNNGV. The junction carries 12 bases between V and J, which are trimmed by 1 base and 2 bases respectively. The CDR3 starts with the cysteine, ends with the phenylalanine, and has 15 residues. Just CDR3 DNA is preserved here, 45 bases in frame from base 1. The data stem from a study of cytomegalovirus exposure and HLA in healthy donors listed by TCRdb under 2017. Looking at the study overall: An earlier analysis of some 600 of the donors reported 250 to 350 Gb of sequence data and 95 million to 120 million unique TCR beta sequences obtained from about 179 million T cells. The study used immunosequencing to profile the T cell repertoires of 666 subjects and linked those repertoires to cytomegalovirus serostatus. Among the roughly 400 genotyped donors, roughly 80% belonged to the genetic ancestry cluster associated with self-reported Caucasian donors. Every repertoire in the discovery cohort had been generated on one and the same sequencing platform. Across some 400 genotyped donors of the cohort, an average of approximately 220,000 unique TCR beta nucleotide sequences per donor were sequenced, and about a sixth of those sequences were non-productive. To study patterns of TCR occurrence, a later analysis re-analyzed previously published TCR beta repertoires from 550 to 800 donors and added high-resolution HLA genotyping. Donor age, sex, ethnicity and CMV serostatus were compiled together with the repertoire data. Class I and class II HLA loci were covered by the typing at four-digit resolution. The aim of the study was to test whether cataloging public T cell receptors could identify signatures of past pathogen exposure. In an earlier analysis of a few hundred of the donors, high-throughput TCR beta sequencing was used to judge whether each TCR beta V gene segment behaved as functional or pseudogenic. The later analysis used no new phenotypic data to find candidate immune exposures, relying instead on TCR beta sequences and their occurrence across donors. About 5 DR-DQ haplotypes were handled as single units for association and clustering, since linkage in the cohort was strong. A later genetic analysis took genome-wide SNP genotypes for about three fifths of the roughly 670 donors and used that subset as a discovery cohort. An early release covering roughly 640 HLA-typed donors comprised approximately 290 gigabases of sequencing data and tens of millions of unique TCR sequences. High-throughput TCR immunosequencing, statistical association of individual TCRs with disease status, and machine learning were combined to predict cytomegalovirus infection status. Typing coverage varied by locus: roughly 629-640 donors for A, B, C, DRB1 and DQB1; under 550 for DQA1; over 600 for DPA1; roughly 450 for DPB1. In addition to the first cohort of 500 to 850 subjects, a separate validation cohort of under 150 different subjects was used.

In total, 500 to 700 healthy bone marrow donors made up the cohort. At the time of sampling, all cohort members were nominally healthy, though unrecorded immune exposures were likely present. The donor tested CMV seropositive, placing the donor among the 289 seropositive members of the cohort. A peripheral blood sample was collected from each donor, and TCR beta sequencing was performed on peripheral blood mononuclear cells. The Qiagen DNeasy Blood Extraction Kit was used to extract genomic DNA from the blood cell samples. The method was the immunoSEQ multiplex PCR assay. The multiplex PCR relied on a mix of 60 forward primers for TCR Vbeta segments and 13 reverse primers for TCR Jbeta segments. A multiplex PCR assay on genomic DNA amplified the CDR3 region of rearranged TCR beta genes. The Illumina HiSeq System was used to sequence the amplified TCR beta libraries as 87-base-pair reads. In the authors' own workflow: In a later analysis, tens of millions of unique TCR beta chains were counted across the 650 to 750 repertoires, and around 10 million of these chains were shared by at least two donors. Raw reads were error-corrected and collapsed into unique sequences by a nearest-neighbor algorithm in which closely related sequences were merged to remove PCR and sequencing errors. To assign V, D and J gene segments, CDR3 sequences were aligned to IMGT reference sequences. For a sequence to be retained, a match of at least six nucleotides was required to both a V gene segment and a J gene segment. A rearrangement counted as productive if the CDR3 had no stop codons and remained in frame with V and J, and every other rearrangement counted as non-productive. CDR3 was defined by IMGT convention, running from the second conserved V-encoded cysteine to the conserved J-encoded phenylalanine. Sequences without an unambiguous match to a single V gene segment were excluded from the earlier analysis of 500 to 700 of the donors. An earlier analysis of about 590 of the donors classified V segments as functional when productive rearrangements were above 56.7% and as segregating when the standard deviation between donors was above 5%. A statistical classification framework was built to diagnose cytomegalovirus status from the catalog of TCR beta chain sequences. In a later analysis, TCR nucleotide sequences were compared against IMGT/GENE-DB human TR gene sequences so that V and J genes could be assigned. Using the TCRdist pipeline, a later analysis assigned CDR3 sequences along with most-parsimonious VDJ recombination scenarios. In a later analysis, every TCR beta chain was defined by the combination of its CDR3 amino acid sequence and its V-gene family, and reads without a unique V-gene family were dropped. As a way to deal with suspected cross-contamination and a sequencing artifact, a later analysis dropped 450 to 600 nucleotide sequences that were highly shared and had low generation probability. In a later analysis, a clonal expansion index for each public chain was calculated from normalized within-repertoire ranks of inferred template counts. In a later analysis, generation probabilities were computed using a VDJ recombination model fitted to out-of-frame rearrangements, and the results were checked against IGoR. Hypergeometric tests were used in a later analysis to score TCR-TCR, TCR-HLA and TCR-CMV co-occurrence, with a repertoire-size bias correction applied to the TCR pairs. False discovery rates were estimated in a later analysis by permuting HLA or CMV assignments 20 times. In a later analysis, co-occurring TCRs were grouped using DBSCAN, with TCRdist sequence similarity added in when clustering inside HLA-allele-positive subsets. Repertoires with fewer than 30,000 or more than 120,000 public chains, plus five repertoires with anomalous nucleotide sharing, were excluded from co-occurrence clustering. The source is immuneACCESS, and TCRdb retained only in-frame sequences with V and J called. Part of the clones is not carried over; for the studies checked, unresolved V genes explain less than half of this, and the remainder is unexplained. That table supplies the V and J calls and clone size; D and trimming were determined from the DNA. Within this sample are about 94,000 clones, with about 75% of them counted one time only. The ten top clones hold approximately 6.4% of the sample.

Here is what the overall study found, with its caveats: In vitro tests confirmed that three of the cytomegalovirus-associated TCR beta chains recognize cytomegalovirus antigens. A group of highly shared sequence variants was considered likely to be a technical artifact of the sequencing pipeline. In both the original and validation cohorts, the classifier was reported to diagnose cytomegalovirus status with high specificity and sensitivity. In a later analysis, TCR association rates were found to vary across HLA loci, with the most associated TCRs seen for DRB1 alleles and the fewest for HLA-C alleles. In the study, around 160 TCR beta chains were listed as associated with cytomegalovirus. In a later genetic analysis, a missense DCLRE1C variant was associated with V-gene and J-gene trimming of TCR beta chains, and the association was replicated in an independent cohort. For the cohort, immune exposure information was limited to CMV serostatus. Because the 87-base-pair reads could not distinguish some IMGT-functional V segments, including TRBV6-2 and TRBV6-3, those segments were excluded. In a later analysis, HLA-associated TCR beta chains showed more clonal expansion and lower generation probabilities than non-associated chains that were equally common. Several of the top co-occurrence clusters appeared to be linked to parvovirus B19, influenza, CMV and Epstein-Barr virus, according to a later analysis. Presence/absence analyses assumed roughly uniform sequencing depth across donors, an assumption that may not hold. A later genetic analysis reported fewer N-insertions in productive TCRs among donors in an Asian-associated ancestry cluster than the roughly 640-donor mean. Because HLA typing was unavailable for some donors at each locus, only the typed subset was used in association tests. Linkage disequilibrium might explain the correlated functional status among segregating V segments, but an unknown experimental factor could not be ruled out. Because counts were too low, approximately 15 rarely observed V segments, including chromosome 9 orphons, were excluded from the earlier analysis of 587 of the donors. Most CMV-associated TCR beta chains appeared to be HLA-restricted in a later analysis, and the HLA associations seemed to be driven largely by CMV exposure. Most TCR sequences were observed very rarely across donors, whereas some public TCRs were present in many individuals. A further reported finding was that TCR beta sequences accurately predicted the HLA-A and HLA-B alleles for most subjects in the first cohort. Specific HLA alleles were associated with roughly 17,000 TCR beta sequences at a false discovery rate of 0.05 in a later analysis. Assigning TCR associations to individual alleles was difficult when HLA alleles, especially DR and DQ, strongly co-occurred. In an earlier analysis of roughly 560 of the donors, most TCR beta V segments were observed in productive rearrangements about 87% or about 30% of the time, broadly matching IMGT annotations. In this cohort, only TCR beta chains were sequenced, and detectable features were limited by the absence of alpha or paired-chain data. The authors suggested that the approach could potentially be extended to other disease states and immunological phenotypes.

The sequence joins TRBV11-2 to TRBJ2-7, and the D gene may be TRBD1, 6 bases matching. This TCR was recovered from a man aged 35 to 55 in good health and CMV-seropositive. The specimen sequenced was PBMCs. CDR3 sequence: CASSLGVRGPYEQYF. DNA sequence: TGTGCCAGCAGCTTAGGGGTCAGGGGACCCTACGAGCAGTACTTC.